This is a list of T cell receptor beta chains from one sample in a study of blood T cell repertoires in COVID-19. Measured with immunoSEQ multiplex PCR; TCRdb has only the in-frame clones, and not every one. The sample yields more than 150,000 clones, around 87% seen once. Sequenced: peripheral blood. The receptors shown here come from a man aged 35 to 55 with active or convalescent COVID-19. Each CDR3 is given with its conserved first and last residue. The order of the fields is V gene, J gene, clone size, D gene, CDR3 DNA, CDR3 protein. A D gene is named only where the DNA matches it firmly. Clone sizes are given selectively: once, few, many, or a class where the clone is expanded.

V gene: TRBV25-1
J gene: TRBJ1-2
clone size: NA
D gene: NA
CDR3 DNA: TGTGCCAGCAGGCCGGAGGGGGGGCTCCCATATGGCTACACCTTC
CDR3 protein: CASRPEGGLPYGYTF

V gene: TRBV4-3
J gene: TRBJ2-3
clone size: NA
D gene: TRBD2
CDR3 DNA: TGCGCCAGCAGCCAAGATCGTGGGACTAGTCGCACAGATACGCAGTATTTT
CDR3 protein: CASSQDRGTSRTDTQYF

V gene: TRBV27
J gene: TRBJ1-5
clone size: NA
D gene: NA
CDR3 DNA: TGTGCCAGCAGTCCAGGGCTCGGACAGCCCCAGCATTTT
CDR3 protein: CASSPGLGQPQHF

V gene: TRBV9
J gene: TRBJ1-2
clone size: NA
D gene: NA
CDR3 DNA: TGTGCCAGCAGCGCGGGGGGGGACGGAGTCTATGGCTACACCTTC
CDR3 protein: CASSAGGDGVYGYTF

V gene: TRBV6-5
J gene: TRBJ2-4
clone size: few
D gene: TRBD1
CDR3 DNA: TGTGCCAGCAGCACCTACAGGGGGGCATACATTCAGTACTTC
CDR3 protein: CASSTYRGAYIQYF

V gene: TRBV10-3
J gene: TRBJ1-2
clone size: once
D gene: NA
CDR3 DNA: TGTGCCATCAGTGAGTCTCTTGACTATGGCTACACCTTC
CDR3 protein: CAISESLDYGYTF

V gene: TRBV11-2
J gene: TRBJ2-1
clone size: NA
D gene: NA
CDR3 DNA: TGTGCCAGCAGCTTAGGGTGGGAGCGGAAGCAGTTCTTC
CDR3 protein: CASSLGWERKQFF

V gene: TRBV7-2
J gene: TRBJ1-2
clone size: NA
D gene: TRBD1
CDR3 DNA: TGTGCCAGCAGCCTGGGGACAGGGTACTATGGCTACACCTTC
CDR3 protein: CASSLGTGYYGYTF

V gene: TRBV2
J gene: TRBJ1-2
clone size: NA
D gene: NA
CDR3 DNA: TGTGCCAGCAGTGAGAGGAGTTCTGGCTACACCTTC
CDR3 protein: CASSERSSGYTF

V gene: TRBV6-5
J gene: TRBJ1-1
clone size: NA
D gene: NA
CDR3 DNA: TGTGCCAGCAGGCGACAGAGAATGAACACTGAAGCTTTCTTT
CDR3 protein: CASRRQRMNTEAFF

V gene: TRBV5-5
J gene: TRBJ2-7
clone size: NA
D gene: TRBD1
CDR3 DNA: TGTGCCAGCACTGCGGACAGGGACCTCTACGAGCAGTACTTC
CDR3 protein: CASTADRDLYEQYF

V gene: TRBV5-1
J gene: TRBJ1-3
clone size: NA
D gene: TRBD1
CDR3 DNA: TGCGCCAGCAGCCAGGACAGGGTAGCTGGAAACACCATATATTTT
CDR3 protein: CASSQDRVAGNTIYF

V gene: TRBV28
J gene: TRBJ1-1
clone size: few
D gene: TRBD1
CDR3 DNA: TGTGCCAGCAGTTTAGCGAGGGGGCTTGGGGCTTTCTTT
CDR3 protein: CASSLARGLGAFF

V gene: TRBV25-1
J gene: TRBJ2-7
clone size: NA
D gene: NA
CDR3 DNA: TGTGCCAGCTCCGCTGGCCCCGAGCAGTACTTC
CDR3 protein: CASSAGPEQYF